These T cell receptor beta chains were read from a single sample in a study of T cells in pancreatic ductal adenocarcinoma. Clones were read by immunoSEQ multiplex PCR, and TCRdb kept only the in-frame ones, dropping some. This sample has roughly 20,000 clones, with about nine tenths found just once. The sequencing input was PBMCs. These receptors came from a human donor with pancreatic ductal adenocarcinoma. CDR3s include the opening cysteine and the closing phenylalanine or tryptophan. The order of the fields is V gene, J gene, CDR3 protein.

TRBV18,TRBJ1-5,CASSLLDRGGQPQHF
TRBV28,TRBJ2-1,CASRPDRLGNEQFF
TRBV28,TRBJ2-2,CATQLAGGPLGGELFF
TRBV29-1,TRBJ1-1,CSVEVRGRTAEAFF
TRBV5-4,TRBJ1-4,CASSLRRTGGSEKLFF
TRBV6-5,TRBJ1-5,CASIGTGRNQPQHF
TRBV9,TRBJ1-3,CASSAGRGGNTIYF
TRBV2,TRBJ1-1,CASTFSGTEAFF
TRBV10-3,TRBJ1-2,CAISESEGVGGYTF
TRBV11-3,TRBJ1-1,CASSLLTGSNTEAFF
TRBV4-2,TRBJ1-6,CASSQARAGDSPLHF
TRBV18,TRBJ1-3,CASSPLQANSGNTIYF
TRBV4-3,TRBJ1-4,CASSQDRGGGTNEKLFF
TRBV4-2,TRBJ2-3,CASSLPGQGAEDTQYF
TRBV4-2,TRBJ2-1,CASSQAGGGARNEQFF
TRBV18,TRBJ1-3,CASSPRVDRLNTIYF
TRBV19,TRBJ1-1,CASRPSTGWTEAFF
TRBV9,TRBJ2-5,CASSLRQGRLETQYF
TRBV7-2,TRBJ1-1,CASSLIPGQGRPREAFF
TRBV5-8,TRBJ2-1,CASSEDRSSYNEQFF